One sample yielded the 8 T cell receptor beta chains listed below, sequenced in a study of blood T cell repertoires in COVID-19. TCRdb's copy holds only in-frame clones and misses some; the assay was immunoSEQ multiplex PCR. The table lists some 80,000 clones, roughly 90% of them singletons. Specimen: peripheral blood. Receptor source: an elderly woman with active or convalescent COVID-19.

The chain couples TRBV6-2 or TRBV6-3 to TRBJ2-4, with D possibly matching TRBD1 (6 bases). The CDR3 covers 15 residues. Trimming removed 2 bases from V and 3 bases from J, with 11 bases in between. Germline CDR1 and CDR2: MNHEY and SVGEGT. The CDR3: CASSYGGSGKNIQYF. The CDR3, as DNA: TGTGCCAGCAGTTACGGGGGCTCGGGCAAAAACATTCAGTACTTC.

The genes are TRBV27 and TRBJ1-2, with TRBD1 identical over 9 bases. In germline, CDR1 is MNHEY, CDR2 SMNVEV (reference sequence). The CDR3 spans 13 residues. Losses at the gene ends were 1 base for V and 6 bases for J; bases not matched to a gene: 0. DNA for the CDR3: TGTGCCAGCAGTTTATGGACAGGGGATGGCTACACCTTC. This encodes CASSLWTGDGYTF.

The CDR3 DNA is TGTGCCAGCAGCAGTCTGGCGGGGGCTTACGAGCAGTACTTC. It yields the protein CASSSLAGAYEQYF. This rearrangement joins TRBV13 to TRBJ2-7; a weak D match, TRBD2 (7 bases). The CDR3 contains 14 residues. Deletions cut 5 bases from V and 4 bases from J, with 15 bases between. CDR1 is PRHDT and CDR2 is FYEKMQ in the germline V gene (reference sequence).

For this clone: The junction and the germline gene differ at one end; a read error may be behind it. V usage is TRBV12-3 or TRBV12-4 and J usage is TRBJ1-6; TRBD1 aligns across 9 bases. CDR3 size: 12 residues. DNA of the CDR3: TGTGCCAGCAGCCCCTCAAACAGGGGGCCAATCTTT. Protein: CASSPSNRGPIF.

The genes are TRBV6-5 and TRBJ1-3, with 9 bases fitting TRBD1. Unmatched junction bases numbered 10, after V lost 6 bases and J lost 7 bases. CDR1 MNHEY and CDR2 SVGAGI come from the germline V gene. The CDR3 is 15 amino acids. In DNA form, the CDR3 reads TGTGCCAGCAGACGCAACCGCGGACAGGGGAACACCATATATTTT. Its protein product is CASRRNRGQGNTIYF.

This chain joins TRBV5-8 and TRBJ2-3, with TRBD1 identical over 7 bases. V trimming: 0 bases; J trimming: 4 bases; junction bases outside the gene matches: 8. The germline V gene encodes CDR1 SGHTS and CDR2 YDEGEE. The CDR3 contains 16 residues. The CDR3 sequence: CASSLGKGQHSDTQYF. CDR3 nucleotide sequence: TGTGCCAGCAGCTTGGGAAAGGGACAGCATTCAGATACGCAGTATTTT.

The CDR3 is CASPMGDSDYGYTF. In nucleotides, the CDR3 is TGTGCCAGCCCAATGGGGGACAGTGACTATGGCTACACCTTC. The chain has TRBV28 and TRBJ1-2; 7 nucleotides agree with TRBD1. J lost 3 bases, V lost 8 bases, and 9 bases had no gene match. CDR1 MDHEN and CDR2 SYDVKM come from the germline V gene. CDR3 length: 14 amino acids.

CDR3 in DNA: TGCGCCAGCAGCTTGGACAGGGAGGGCTACACCTTC. Protein: CASSLDREGYTF. The chain recombines TRBV5-1 with TRBJ1-2; TRBD1 is a possible D gene (6 bases). V lost 0 bases, J lost 8 bases, and 8 bases lay in between. CDR1 and CDR2 (germline): SGHRS, YFSETQ. The CDR3 has 12 residues.